What follows are 14 T cell receptor beta chains derived from one specimen sequenced in a study of OX40 agonist ivuxolimab in advanced cancers. Only in-frame clones appear in the TCRdb table, and some are missing; sequencing was by immunoSEQ multiplex PCR. The sample lists about 64,000 clones; roughly four fifths were seen once. The starting material was CD4+ or CD8+ T cells sorted from blood, obtained in a trial of the OX40 agonist ivuxolimab. All receptors come from an adult with an advanced solid tumor such as melanoma, head and neck, liver or kidney cancer.

This clone was detected once. The chain links TRBV29-1 to TRBJ1-1, with D tentatively TRBD1 (5 bases). There are 13 residues in the CDR3. V was trimmed by 7 bases and J by 0 bases, leaving 12 bases between them. From germline, CDR1 is SQVTM and CDR2 ANQGSEA. DNA of the CDR3: TGCAGCGCCCCGGGGCAGATGAACACTGAAGCTTTCTTT. Translated, it gives CSAPGQMNTEAFF.

V usage is TRBV7-3 and J usage is TRBJ2-2; D is undetermined. CDR3 size: 15 residues. Germline V gene lookup returns CDR1 SGHTA and CDR2 FQGTGA. Trimming removed 1 base from V and 0 bases from J, with 6 bases in between. The CDR3 sequence is CASSLSSANTGELFF. The CDR3 bases are TGTGCCAGCAGCTTAAGTTCCGCGAACACCGGGGAGCTGTTTTTT.

The V and J genes are TRBV2 and TRBJ1-6; tentative D call: TRBD1 (6 bases). V lost 6 bases to trimming and J lost 6 bases, with 15 bases between them. Germline V lookup: CDR1 SNHLY, CDR2 FYNNEI. The CDR3 spans 15 residues. This CDR3 is CASSQQGGSNSPLHF. In DNA form, the CDR3 reads TGTGCCAGCAGCCAACAGGGAGGCTCTAATTCACCCCTCCACTTT.

The chain recombines TRBV2 with TRBJ2-3, with 8 bases matching TRBD1. CDR3 size: 13 residues. J gave up 4 bases and V 4 bases, and 1 base lay outside the gene matches. Germline V gives CDR1 SNHLY, CDR2 FYNNEI. The CDR3 sequence is CASSVQGADTQYF. In DNA form, the CDR3 reads TGTGCCAGCAGTGTACAGGGGGCAGATACGCAGTATTTT.

V is TRBV19 and J is TRBJ2-6; 12 bases are shared with TRBD1. V lost 3 bases to trimming and J lost 2 bases; unmatched junction nucleotides: 5. Germline CDR1 LNHDA, CDR2 SQIVND (reference sequence). The CDR3 is made up of 18 amino acids. The CDR3 loop is CASSIIGTGGAGANVLTF. CDR3 DNA sequence: TGTGCCAGTAGTATCATCGGGACAGGGGGCGCTGGGGCCAACGTCCTGACTTTC.

The CDR3 DNA sequence: TGTGCCAGCAGTTACTCGACGGGACAGCTTAATGAAAAACTGTTTTTT. Translated, it gives CASSYSTGQLNEKLFF. The chain uses TRBV6-5 and TRBJ1-4, with 7 bases lining up with TRBD1. The CDR3 runs 16 residues. CDR1 is MNHEY and CDR2 is SVGAGI in the germline V gene. After removal of 0 bases from V and 4 bases from J, the junction contained 5 bases not matched to a gene.

The rearrangement joins TRBV6-6 to TRBJ2-1, with a possible D match to TRBD2 (5 bases). Germline V gene data show CDR1 as MNHNY and CDR2 as SVGAGI (reference sequence). The CDR3 is made up of 12 amino acids. The ends were cut back, 6 bases at V and 6 bases at J, with 9 bases in the middle. The CDR3 DNA reads as TGTGCCAGCAGCCCCGGGGTCAATGAGCAGTTCTTC. Translating it yields CASSPGVNEQFF.

This clone has more than one count but fewer than ten. V is TRBV4-3 and J is TRBJ2-5; TRBD2 matches at 7 bases. Germline CDR1 is LGHNA and CDR2 is YSLEER. Trimming removed 4 bases from V and 5 bases from J; junction bases left unmatched: 10. This CDR3 contains 15 residues. CDR3 nucleotide sequence: TGCGCCAGCAGCCCCGAGGATAGCGGGCGGGAGACCCAGTACTTC. This sequence encodes CASSPEDSGRETQYF.

This chain uses TRBV6-5 with TRBJ1-2, with D possibly TRBD1 on 5 matching bases. CDR3 length: 13 amino acids. Trimming took off 3 bases at V and 7 bases at J, with 12 bases between the two ends. Germline CDR1 is MNHEY and CDR2 is SVGAGI. The CDR3 region has the DNA TGTGCCAGCAGTTATGGGGGAAAAGGTGGCTACACCTTC. Amino acid sequence: CASSYGGKGGYTF.

The V call is TRBV15, the J call TRBJ1-2, with 7 bases aligning to TRBD1. The V gene's germline CDR1 is LNHNV and CDR2 YYDKDF (reference sequence). The junction had 6 bases not matched to a gene; V was cut back by 8 bases and J by 0 bases. The CDR3 contains 14 residues. CDR3 region: CATRQTGPNYGYTF. For the CDR3, the DNA is TGTGCCACCCGCCAGACAGGGCCTAACTATGGCTACACCTTC. Complete variable domain (other parts from reference TRBV15 and TRBJ1-2): DAMVIQNPRYQVTQFGKPVTLSCSQTLNHNVMYWYQQKSSQAPKLLFHYYDKDFNNEADTPDNFQSRRPNTSFCFLDIRSPGLGDTAMYLCATRQTGPNYGYTFGSGTRLTVV.

This sequence joins TRBV7-2 and TRBJ2-3; no reliable D call. There are 15 residues in the CDR3. Looked up from germline, CDR1 is SGHTA and CDR2 is FQGNSA. Trimming took off 1 base at V and 0 bases at J, with 8 bases between the two ends. CDR3 bases: TGTGCCAGCAGCTTAGACCGTAGTAGCACAGATACGCAGTATTTT. Amino acids: CASSLDRSSTDTQYF.

The chain recombines TRBV6-4 with TRBJ1-1, with 10 bases fitting TRBD1. V was pared by 10 bases and J by 5 bases, with 10 bases of the junction left unmatched. Germline loops: CDR1 MRHNA, CDR2 SNTAGT. This CDR3 has 14 amino acids. For the CDR3, the DNA is TGTGCCATGTTGCCGGACAGGGGGGGAACTGAAGCTTTCTTT. The encoded protein is CAMLPDRGGTEAFF.

The chain joins TRBV16 to TRBJ1-1, with D possibly TRBD1 on 5 matching bases. The CDR3 totals 15 residues. CDR1 and CDR2 (germline): KGHSY, FQNENV. V was pared by 3 bases and J by 6 bases, with 17 bases between. CDR3 protein: CASSHLRESHAEAFF. The CDR3 DNA reads as TGTGCCAGCAGCCACCTCAGGGAATCCCACGCTGAAGCTTTCTTT.

The chain recombines TRBV6-5 with TRBJ2-1; D gene uncertain. Trimming shortened V by 0 bases and J by 3 bases, and 6 bases separated the two germline ends. CDR1 is MNHEY and CDR2 is SVGAGI in the germline V gene. The length of the CDR3 is 14 residues. The CDR3 sequence is CASSYSGNYNEQFF. Here the CDR3 DNA reads TGTGCCAGCAGTTACTCGGGGAACTACAATGAGCAGTTCTTC.